This T cell receptor (beta chain) emerged from a study of blood T cell repertoires in COVID-19. Study in general: Acute and convalescent COVID-19 specimens originated in the United States, Italy and Spain. T cells, B-cell-depleted T cells, or PBMCs supplied cDNA or gDNA.

Original processing notes: How many nucleated cells were present was estimated from reference gene primer amplification. Data came from immunoSEQ multiplex PCR; TCRdb stores just in-frame clones and leaves some out. V and J calls and clone size come straight from that table; D and trimming were deduced from the DNA. The sample holds 150,000 to 200,000 clones; 85% are singletons and the top ten take about 3%. This CDR3 is built from 16 residues. Germline values: CDR1 MNHEY, CDR2 SMNVEV (reference sequence). V was clipped by 3 bases and J by 7 bases; unmatched bases: 12. This rearrangement joins TRBV27 to TRBJ2-1; 7 nucleotides match TRBD1. Material for sequencing was peripheral blood. The receptor's source is a human donor with acute or convalescent COVID-19. The donor label of this sample is uncertain. CDR3 in amino acids: CASSLIQGRGPNEQFF. DNA of the CDR3: TGTGCCAGCAGTTTGATACAGGGGAGAGGGCCAAATGAGCAGTTCTTC.